This TCR beta chain was documented in a study of cytomegalovirus exposure and HLA in healthy donors. Whole-study findings and limits: Productive rates of about 90% or about 30% were seen for most TCR beta V segments in an earlier analysis. Altogether, 150 or so TCR beta chains were recorded as cytomegalovirus-associated. TRBV6-2, TRBV6-3 and some other V segments were excluded as indistinguishable.

A note on this clone: The target antigen is unknown.

The CDR3 extends over 16 amino acids. The germline V and J ends were trimmed by 5 bases and 2 bases, with 18 bases remaining between them. Germline loops: CDR1 LNHDA, CDR2 SQIVND (reference sequence). PCR primers comprised 60 Vbeta and 13 Jbeta primers. TCRdb keeps only in-frame clones here, not all; method: immunoSEQ multiplex PCR. The sample records around 130,000 clones, approximately 80% being singletons. The TCR comes from a man over 45 in good health and CMV-seronegative. This chain connects TRBV19 to TRBJ1-2; D unclear. The sample was PBMCs. CDR3 sequence reads: CASSLEGGRGNYGYTF. The CDR3 DNA follows: TGTGCCAGTAGTCTGGAGGGCGGGCGCGGAAACTATGGCTACACCTTC.